A single sample gave rise to the 20 T cell receptor beta chains below, sequenced in a study of OX40 agonist ivuxolimab in advanced cancers. TCRdb's copy holds only in-frame clones and misses some; the assay was immunoSEQ multiplex PCR. The table has 70,000 to 75,000 clones, just under 85% seen once. The sample in question was CD4+ or CD8+ T cells sorted from blood, obtained in a trial of the OX40 agonist ivuxolimab. The receptors shown here come from an adult with an advanced solid tumor such as melanoma, head and neck, liver or kidney cancer.

The gene calls are TRBV5-1 and TRBJ2-3, with D tentatively TRBD2 (5 bases). The CDR3 consists of 15 residues. V was clipped by 0 bases and J by 3 bases, with 11 bases between them. Per the germline V gene, CDR1 is SGHRS and CDR2 is YFSETQ. The CDR3 coding sequence is TGCGCCAGCAGCTTGGGAGGTCGAGGGACAGATACGCAGTATTTT. It translates to CASSLGGRGTDTQYF.

This chain uses TRBV4-3 with TRBJ1-1, with D possibly matching TRBD1 (6 bases). The CDR3 length is 15 residues. Looked up from germline, CDR1 is LGHNA and CDR2 is YSLEER. Trimming removed 2 bases at V and 1 base at J, with 11 bases between. DNA of the CDR3: TGCGCCAGCAGCCAATCCGGGACACAGAACACTGAAGCTTTCTTT. Encoded protein: CASSQSGTQNTEAFF.

In regard to this clone: At one of its ends the junction is not consistent with the germline gene, which may arise from a read error. The rearrangement uses TRBV6-5 and TRBJ2-7, with 9 positions matching TRBD2. The germline CDR1 and CDR2 sequences are MNHEY and SVGAGI. The CDR3 loop spans 13 amino acids. The CDR3 nucleotides read TGTGTCAGCACGCTAGCGGGGTCCTACGAGCAGTACTTC. It is translated as CVSTLAGSYEQYF.

The V and J genes are TRBV19 and TRBJ1-2; tentatively, D is TRBD1 (5 bases). Germline V CDR1 and CDR2: LNHDA, SQIVND (reference sequence). V was trimmed by 0 bases and J by 5 bases, leaving 13 bases between them. The CDR3 covers 15 residues. The CDR3 nucleotides are TGTGCCAGTAGTATAGATCTGTGGGGGGATTATGGCTACACCTTC. This gives the protein CASSIDLWGDYGYTF.

V usage is TRBV5-8 and J usage is TRBJ2-1, with a weak D call TRBD2 (5 bases). Per the germline V gene, CDR1 is SGHTS and CDR2 is YDEGEE. Trimming took 0 bases from V and 6 from J, leaving 13 bases between them. The CDR3 is made up of 15 amino acids. The CDR3 sequence: CASSLGTDVSNEQFF. In nucleotides, the CDR3 is TGTGCCAGCAGCTTGGGGACTGACGTCAGCAATGAGCAGTTCTTC.

This clone has more than one count but fewer than ten. The genes are TRBV15 and TRBJ2-3, with D maybe TRBD1 (6 bases). Deletions cut 0 bases from V and 4 bases from J, with 11 bases between. Per the germline V gene, CDR1 is LNHNV and CDR2 is YYDKDF (reference sequence). This CDR3 region has 15 residues. The CDR3 nucleotides read TGTGCCACCAGCAGAGAGGGGGCAGGGTCAGATACGCAGTATTTT. This gives the protein CATSREGAGSDTQYF.

The rearrangement joins TRBV6-5 to TRBJ1-1, with unresolved D. The V end lost 8 bases, the J end lost 5 bases, and 15 bases lay between the germline ends. CDR1 and CDR2 (germline): MNHEY, SVGAGI. This CDR3 contains 13 residues. The CDR3 protein is CASLTRGRTEAFF. The DNA for the CDR3 is TGTGCCAGCCTAACCCGGGGAAGGACTGAAGCTTTCTTT.

V usage is TRBV19 and J usage is TRBJ1-4; 8 bases agree with TRBD1. Germline CDR1 LNHDA, CDR2 SQIVND (reference sequence). J lost 8 bases, V lost 5 bases, and 7 bases had no gene match. The CDR3 contains 14 residues. The CDR3 DNA reads TGTGCCAGTAGTGTGGACAGGGTCAGAGAAAAACTGTTTTTT. Amino acid sequence: CASSVDRVREKLFF. Full variable domain (remainder filled in from reference TRBV19 and TRBJ1-4): DGGITQSPKYLFRKEGQNVTLSCEQNLNHDAMYWYRQDPGQGLRLIYYSQIVNDFQKGDIAEGYSVSREKKESFPLTVTSAQKNPTAFYLCASSVDRVREKLFFGSGTQLSVL.

The chain links TRBV12-5 to TRBJ2-6; no reliable D call. CDR3 length equals 14 residues. The ends were cut back, 7 bases at V and 0 bases at J, with 7 bases in the middle. Germline V gene lookup returns CDR1 LGHNT and CDR2 FRNRAP. DNA of the CDR3: TGTGCTAGTGCCCCCCCCTCTGGGGCCAACGTCCTGACTTTC. Translated: CASAPPSGANVLTF.

The gene calls are TRBV6-6 and TRBJ1-1, with D possibly being TRBD1 (6 bases). The germline CDR1 and CDR2 sequences are MNHNY and SVGAGI (reference sequence). Trimming cost V 0 bases and J 5 bases, with 10 bases left between them. The CDR3 is 14 amino acids. The CDR3 loop reads CASSYSRDKTEAFF. The CDR3 DNA reads as TGTGCCAGCAGTTACTCTCGGGACAAGACTGAAGCTTTCTTT.

The rearrangement uses TRBV6-5 and TRBJ2-5; 7 positions agree with TRBD2. The CDR3 covers 16 residues. Germline trimming cut 4 bases from V and 4 bases from J; bases unmatched to any gene: 12. Germline V gene data show CDR1 as MNHEY and CDR2 as SVGAGI. Written as DNA, the CDR3 is TGTGCCAGCAGTTCCGTTAGGGCGGGAGCAAGAGAGACCCAGTACTTC. Translation: CASSSVRAGARETQYF.

This rearrangement joins TRBV9 to TRBJ1-4; TRBD1 matches at 7 bases. The CDR3 runs to 16 residues. V was clipped by 3 bases and J by 2 bases; unmatched bases: 7. Looked up from germline, CDR1 is SGDLS and CDR2 is YYNGEE. The CDR3 loop is CASSANTGATNEKLFF. In DNA, the CDR3 is TGTGCCAGCAGCGCAAACACAGGGGCTACTAATGAAAAACTGTTTTTT.

V is TRBV6-5 and J is TRBJ2-5, with D possibly matching TRBD2 (5 bases). Per the germline V gene, CDR1 is MNHEY and CDR2 is SVGAGI. The CDR3 loop spans 14 amino acids. Trimming pared 7 bases from V and 5 bases from J, leaving 17 bases between. CDR3 nucleotide sequence: TGTGCCAGCACTACGGACCTCCGAGGGGAGACCCAGTACTTC. Its protein is CASTTDLRGETQYF.

This sequence joins TRBV9 and TRBJ1-5; 12 bases agree with TRBD1. V was clipped by 4 bases and J by 7 bases; unmatched bases: 6. The germline V gene encodes CDR1 SGDLS and CDR2 YYNGEE. CDR3 length: 15 amino acids. Here the CDR3 DNA reads TGTGCCAGCAGCTCCGGGGGGACAGGGGGCCAGCCCCAGCATTTT. Its translation is CASSSGGTGGQPQHF.

The rearrangement uses TRBV7-6 and TRBJ2-1; D not resolved. The CDR3 covers 13 residues. Germline V gene sequence: CDR1 SGHVS, CDR2 FNYEAQ. The V and J ends lost 0 bases and 3 bases respectively, with 3 bases between them. Here the CDR3 reads CASSLAVYNEQFF. In DNA, the CDR3 is TGTGCCAGCAGCTTAGCGGTCTACAATGAGCAGTTCTTC.

The chain combines TRBV6-1 with TRBJ1-6; D might be TRBD1 (6 bases). With 4 bases removed from V and 7 bases from J, the gap between germline ends came to 23 bases. The CDR3 totals 18 residues. The V gene's germline CDR1 is MNHNS and CDR2 SASEGT. As DNA, the CDR3 is TGTGCCAGCAGTGCGACAGGACACACAACCGCCCAGAATTCACCCCTCCACTTT. Its translation is CASSATGHTTAQNSPLHF.

This clone came up a few times. This rearrangement joins TRBV7-8 to TRBJ2-3; 10 bases map to TRBD2. Germline V gene data show CDR1 as SGHVS and CDR2 as FQNEAQ. V lost 4 bases and J lost 2; bases outside the gene matches: 6. The CDR3 sequence is 16 residues long. The CDR3, as DNA: TGTGCCAGCAGCTCCGGACTAGCGGCGAACACAGATACGCAGTATTTT. It translates to CASSSGLAANTDTQYF.

V usage is TRBV5-6 and J usage is TRBJ1-1; no reliable D call. Germline V gene sequence: CDR1 SGHDT, CDR2 YYEEEE. The V end lost 3 bases, the J end lost 2 bases, and 8 bases lay between the germline ends. The CDR3 has 13 residues. CDR3 coding DNA: TGTGCCAGCAGCTGGGGATCAAACACTGAAGCTTTCTTT. Encoded protein: CASSWGSNTEAFF. The entire variable domain, with the rest obtained from reference TRBV5-6 and TRBJ1-1, is as follows: DAGVTQSPTHLIKTRGQQVTLRCSPKSGHDTVSWYQQALGQGPQFIFQYYEEEERQRGNFPDRFSGHQFPNYSSELNVNALLLGDSALYLCASSWGSNTEAFFGQGTRLTVV.

V and J are TRBV7-8 and TRBJ1-5; D unclear. This CDR3 is built from 13 residues. Germline CDR1 SGHVS, CDR2 FQNEAQ. The V end lost 3 bases, the J end lost 9 bases, and 12 bases lay between the germline ends. CDR3 DNA sequence: TGTGCCAGCAGCTTCGGGAACCTAGGGCCCCAGCATTTT. This gives the protein CASSFGNLGPQHF.

V is TRBV5-1 and J is TRBJ2-1, with D tentatively TRBD1 (6 bases). V was shortened by 4 bases and J by 1 base, with 21 bases between the two germline ends. Germline values: CDR1 SGHRS, CDR2 YFSETQ. This CDR3 is built from 18 residues. As DNA, the CDR3 is TGCGCCAGCAGCCCTTGGGGCTCAGGGGTGGAATCCTACAATGAGCAGTTCTTC. Translated, it gives CASSPWGSGVESYNEQFF.